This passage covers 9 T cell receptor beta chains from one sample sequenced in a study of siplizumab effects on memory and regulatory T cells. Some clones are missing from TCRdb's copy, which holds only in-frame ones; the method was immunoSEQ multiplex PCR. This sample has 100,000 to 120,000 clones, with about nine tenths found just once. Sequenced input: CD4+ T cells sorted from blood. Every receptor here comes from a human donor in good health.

The CDR3 sequence is CASSLAGMNTEAFF. CDR3 DNA: TGCGCCAGCAGCCTTGCGGGCATGAACACTGAAGCTTTCTTT. V and J are TRBV5-1 and TRBJ1-1; no definite D call. The CDR3 runs to 14 residues. Trimming shortened V by 4 bases and J by 0 bases, and 10 bases separated the two germline ends. Germline CDR1 and CDR2: SGHRS and YFSETQ.

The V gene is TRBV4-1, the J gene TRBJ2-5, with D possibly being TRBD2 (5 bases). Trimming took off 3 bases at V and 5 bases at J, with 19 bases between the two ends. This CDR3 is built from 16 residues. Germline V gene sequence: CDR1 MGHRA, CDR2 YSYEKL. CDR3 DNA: TGCGCCAGCAGCCAGTGGGTCGGGGTCGGTCCGGAGACCCAGTACTTC. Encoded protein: CASSQWVGVGPETQYF.

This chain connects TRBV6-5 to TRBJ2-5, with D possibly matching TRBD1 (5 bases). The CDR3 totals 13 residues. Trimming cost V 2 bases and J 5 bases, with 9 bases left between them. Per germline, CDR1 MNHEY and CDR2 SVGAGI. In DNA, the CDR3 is TGTGCCAGCAGTTACCAGGGTGGGGAGACCCAGTACTTC. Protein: CASSYQGGETQYF.

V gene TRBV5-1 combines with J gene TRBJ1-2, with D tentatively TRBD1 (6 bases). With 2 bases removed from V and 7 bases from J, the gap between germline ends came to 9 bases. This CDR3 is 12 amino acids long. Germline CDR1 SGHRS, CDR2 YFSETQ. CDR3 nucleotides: TGCGCCAGCAGCTTCACAGGGCTTGGCTACACCTTC. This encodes CASSFTGLGYTF.

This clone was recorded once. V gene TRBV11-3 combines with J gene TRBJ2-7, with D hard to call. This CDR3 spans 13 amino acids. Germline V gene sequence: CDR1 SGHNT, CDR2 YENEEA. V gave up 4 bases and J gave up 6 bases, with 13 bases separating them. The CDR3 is CASSYEAQSEQYF. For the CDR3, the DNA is TGTGCCAGCAGCTACGAGGCACAGAGCGAGCAGTACTTC.

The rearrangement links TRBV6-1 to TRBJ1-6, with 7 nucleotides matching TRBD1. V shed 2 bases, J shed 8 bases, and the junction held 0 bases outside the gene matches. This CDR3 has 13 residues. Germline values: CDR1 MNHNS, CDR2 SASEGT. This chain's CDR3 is CASSEQGDSPLHF. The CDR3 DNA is TGTGCCAGCAGTGAACAGGGGGATTCACCCCTCCACTTT.

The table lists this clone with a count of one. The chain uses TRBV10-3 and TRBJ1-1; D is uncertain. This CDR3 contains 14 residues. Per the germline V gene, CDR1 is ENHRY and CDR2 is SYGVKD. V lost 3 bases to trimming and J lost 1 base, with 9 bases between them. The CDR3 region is CAISDSGSNTEAFF. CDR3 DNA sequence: TGTGCCATCAGTGACTCGGGATCGAACACTGAAGCTTTCTTT.

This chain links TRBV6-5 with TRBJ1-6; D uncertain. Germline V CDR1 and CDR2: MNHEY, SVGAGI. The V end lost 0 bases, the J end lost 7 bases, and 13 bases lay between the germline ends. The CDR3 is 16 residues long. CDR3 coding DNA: TGTGCCAGCAGTTACTCCGAGCCAGGCAGCAATTCACCCCTCCACTTT. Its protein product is CASSYSEPGSNSPLHF.

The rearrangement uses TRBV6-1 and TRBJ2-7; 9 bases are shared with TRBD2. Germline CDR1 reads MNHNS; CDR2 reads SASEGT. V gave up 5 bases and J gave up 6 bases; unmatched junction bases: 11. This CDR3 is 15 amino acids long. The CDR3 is CASSPPLAGLSEQYF. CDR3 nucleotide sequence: TGTGCCAGCAGTCCCCCGCTAGCGGGATTGAGCGAGCAGTACTTC.